What follows describes a single TCR beta chain. In the authors' methods: Quantification of nucleated cells was approximated via reference gene primer amplification. Measured with immunoSEQ multiplex PCR; TCRdb has only the in-frame clones, and not every one. From that table come the V and J calls and clone size; the DNA was used to work out D and trimming. The sample shows around 280,000 clones, approximately 91% of them seen only once. The CDR3 extends over 16 amino acids. Germline loops: CDR1 LGHDT, CDR2 YNNKEL (reference sequence). The V gene lost 3 bases and the J gene lost 4 bases, with 18 bases spanning the gap. The record originates from a study of blood T cell repertoires in COVID-19. Study summary: PBMCs, B-cell-depleted T cells, or T cells were the source of the cDNA or gDNA that made up the material.

Participants' own reports of clinical history determined their cohort assignment. The chain carries TRBV3-1 (or the pseudogene TRBV3-2) and TRBJ1-1, with D possibly matching TRBD1 (5 bases). The sequence derives from a woman between 40 and 50 years old who had recovered from COVID-19. What was sequenced was PBMCs or T cells enriched from blood (not recorded which). CDR3 in DNA: TGTGCCAGCAGCCACGGGGGGGTCTTGAAAGGCACTGAAGCTTTCTTT. Translating it yields CASSHGGVLKGTEAFF.